Sequencing of this T cell receptor beta chain was carried out in a study of vaccination and CD4 T cells after COVID-19. Findings and caveats of the study: A median approximately 86% of convalescent patients' SARS-CoV-2-reactive clones emerged only after vaccination.

For this clonotype: Its specificity is not known.

The Oncomine TCR Beta short-read assay was what sequenced the DNA obtained from cultured CD4+ T cells. Investigators isolated genomic DNA from cultured CD4+ T cells. One entry per CDR3 protein, called by TCRdb with MiXCR from the PCR reads. The sample has several thousand distinct CDR3 sequences, about 28% seen once. The treatment denotes: roughly 10-day PBMC culture with coronavirus spike peptide pools or control peptides (ViraFEST assay). The unexposed donor provided CD4+ T cells, which were taken before the COVID-19 pandemic (2011-2018). As cell numbers allowed, unexposed-donor CD4+ T cells faced SARS-CoV-2 S/N and four cold-coronavirus spikes. This CDR3 has 15 amino acids. The J segment lost 7 bases and the V segment lost 6 bases, leaving 9 bases of the junction unmatched.

Input material: CD4+ T cells from blood, cultured in vitro. The source is a human donor in good health. The J gene is TRBJ2-1, the V gene TRBV12-3 or TRBV12-4; 10 bases are a match to TRBD2. DNA for the CDR3: TGTGCCAGCAGGAGAGCGGGAGGGCTTATGAATGAGCAGTTCTTC. Translation: CASRRAGGLMNEQFF.